This TCR beta chain was retrieved from a study of T cells in lung cancer brain metastases (dated by TCRdb to 2017 to 2018). For the wider study: About 85% of the 20 patients had a history of tobacco use, with a median of about 36 pack-years. Of the approximately 20 patients, roughly 17 received no interval therapy between resection of the primary and resection of the metastasis. Median interval between primary and brain metastasis specimen acquisition was approximately 350 days. The study compared TCR beta CDR3 repertoires of fully resected primary non-small cell lung cancers with those of paired brain metastases. The cohort included approximately 20 patients who provided approximately 40 specimens, with each patient contributing one primary lung lesion and one brain metastasis. A median age at first diagnosis of 45 to 65 years was recorded for the patients, of whom about 9 were male and some twelve were female. An average DNA integrity number of around 4.1 was found in both primary and metastatic specimens, and no significant difference was detected between sites. Paper-wide results and their limitations: The ten most abundant clones made up a significantly larger repertoire fraction in brain metastases than primaries, suggesting clonal expansion. DNA fragmentation in FFPE samples may have prevented retrieval of the complete infiltrating T cell repertoire. The study could not control for the effects of preoperative corticosteroids on T cell infiltration in brain metastases. Most clones were specific to a single lesion, and overlap between paired lesions was limited (mean Morisita index roughly 0.25). Significantly fewer unique productive clones were found in brain metastases than in paired primaries (median around 1,500 versus 5,000).

Resection was performed in the patients for synchronous oligometastatic disease or for delayed recurrence of a solitary brain metastasis. To avoid including cancers other than NSCLC, any patient with a history of multiple malignancies was excluded. Tumor areas were macrodissected from a few deparaffinized approximately 9.5 um unstained sections under guidance from marked H&E slides. All specimens were formalin-fixed and paraffin-embedded (FFPE). The AllPrep DNA/RNA FFPE Kit was used for extraction of genomic DNA. Note on this clone: The target of this receptor is not known. Base qualities are missing; no much larger clone stands one base away.

Each sample received between 2.24 and 4.92 ug of genomic DNA as input, and paired samples received equal DNA input. TCR beta libraries were constructed with the immunoSEQ hsTCRbeta Kit, which uses multiplexed V and J gene primers in two PCR steps. The pooled libraries, together with positive and negative controls, were sequenced on an Illumina MiSeq running a 100-cycle paired-end protocol. The published analysis was carried out like this. The immunoSEQ vendor processed the raw data into normalized, annotated TCR beta repertoire reports. Richness was counted as unique clones by nucleotide sequence, and total richness was extrapolated with the iChao1 and Efron-Thisted estimators. Paired lesions were characterized and compared using Pielou's evenness, Simpson's index, top-ten clone proportional abundance, and the Morisita overlap index. TCRdb limited this immuneACCESS table to in-frame rearrangements with V and J called. A share of clones is missing; checked studies link under half to unresolved V genes, and the rest is unexplained. The DNA gave D and trimming, while V, J and clone size come from that table. Within this sample are about 4,900 clones, with roughly 84% of them counted one time only. In total, the top ten clones hold 2.5% to 3.5% of the sample.

Reading from cysteine to phenylalanine, the CDR3 counts 13 amino acids. The sequence is cut down to CDR3 DNA, 39 bases in frame from base 1. Sequences MNHNY (CDR1) and SVGAGI (CDR2) are obtained from the germline V gene (reference sequence). Between the V and J ends, shortened by 8 bases and 0 bases respectively, the junction contains 7 bases. This chain is built from TRBV6-6 and TRBJ2-2, with the D gene not clear enough to name. Sequences were obtained from tumor tissue from the primary lung tumor. The meaning of the sample's cell subset or site label: primary lung cancer lesion. The clonotype comes from a woman aged 50 to 65 with non-small cell lung cancer. The CDR3 region reads CASHSSNTGELFF. The nucleotides read TGTGCCAGCCACAGTTCGAACACCGGGGAGCTGTTTTTT.